The 11 T cell receptor beta chains reported below all come from one sample, sequenced in a study of human thymus T cells. Thymus specimens were resections from corrective heart surgery. This table comes from immunoSEQ multiplex PCR, and its TCRdb copy is limited to in-frame clones, with some not included. Of tens of thousands of clones listed, around 95% are singletons. The sequenced sample consisted of thymus tissue. The receptors originated from a girl less than two years old with a congenital heart defect but otherwise immunologically healthy.

This chain uses TRBV11-2 with TRBJ2-5, with D tentatively TRBD2 (6 bases). The CDR3 has 15 amino acids. Germline assignment: CDR1 SGHAT and CDR2 FQNNGV. V shed 0 bases and J shed 4 bases, with 12 bases lying between them. CDR3 sequence (DNA): TGTGCCAGCAGCTTAGATGGAGGGATGGGAGAGACCCAGTACTTC. Residues: CASSLDGGMGETQYF. Together with reference TRBV11-2 and TRBJ2-5, the CDR3 gives the full variable domain: EAGVAQSPRYKIIEKRQSVAFWCNPISGHATLYWYQQILGQGPKLLIQFQNNGVVDDSQLPKDRFSAERLKGVDSTLKIQPAKLEDSAVYLCASSLDGGMGETQYFGPGTRLLVL.

This chain joins TRBV6-6 and TRBJ2-2; TRBD1 matches 11 bases. Germline assignment: CDR1 MNHNY and CDR2 SVGAGI (reference sequence). This CDR3 has 16 amino acids. V dropped 6 bases and J dropped 4; count of bases not matched to a gene: 7. Here the CDR3 DNA reads TGTGCCAGCAGACCGGACAGGGGGCTGGGCACCGGGGAGCTGTTTTTT. It specifies CASRPDRGLGTGELFF.

The chain joins TRBV19 to TRBJ1-1; D remains unclear. Trimming shortened V by 4 bases and J by 8 bases, and 11 bases separated the two germline ends. CDR3 length equals 12 residues. CDR1 and CDR2 from the germline V gene are LNHDA and SQIVND (reference sequence). The CDR3 reads CASSKRRGEAFF. The CDR3 bases are TGTGCCAGTAGTAAGCGACGGGGAGAAGCTTTCTTT.

The chain couples TRBV7-2 to TRBJ2-7, with D maybe TRBD2 (6 bases). Per the germline V gene, CDR1 is SGHTA and CDR2 is FQGNSA. Trimming cost V 2 bases and J 3 bases, with 17 bases left between them. CDR3 length: 16 residues. The CDR3 nucleotides are TGTGCCAGCAGCTTAAGCTTGGCGGGACTGGTCTACGAGCAGTACTTC. Amino acid sequence: CASSLSLAGLVYEQYF.

The chain has TRBV5-1 and TRBJ2-5; 7 bases align to TRBD2. In germline, CDR1 is SGHRS, CDR2 YFSETQ. The CDR3 extends over 15 amino acids. With 4 bases clipped from V and 0 bases from J, the junction kept 6 bases outside the gene matches. This chain's CDR3 is CASSHRGGYQETQYF. CDR3 in DNA: TGCGCCAGCAGCCACCGCGGGGGATACCAAGAGACCCAGTACTTC.

The V gene is TRBV7-9, the J gene TRBJ1-2; D remains ambiguous. Germline CDR1 is SEHNR and CDR2 is FQNEAQ (reference sequence). With 5 bases removed from V and 3 bases from J, the gap between germline ends came to 4 bases. The CDR3 loop spans 11 amino acids. CDR3 sequence reads: CASSRYYGYTF. The CDR3 nucleotides are TGTGCCAGCAGCCGGTACTATGGCTACACCTTC.

The rearrangement uses TRBV19 and TRBJ2-1, with D perhaps TRBD1 (5 bases). Germline V gene data show CDR1 as LNHDA and CDR2 as SQIVND (reference sequence). Trimming left V 1 base short and J 6 bases short, with 10 bases between. This CDR3 spans 14 amino acids. CDR3 bases: TGTGCCAGTAGTATAGTCCCAGGGATCAATGAGCAGTTCTTC. Protein: CASSIVPGINEQFF.

The V and J genes are TRBV28 and TRBJ1-2, with D tentatively TRBD1 (5 bases). CDR3 length: 14 amino acids. Germline assignment: CDR1 MDHEN and CDR2 SYDVKM. V lost 7 bases to trimming and J lost 2 bases, with 14 bases between them. CDR3 DNA: TGTGCCAGCAATAAAGGGGTGGGAAACTATGGCTACACCTTC. Residues: CASNKGVGNYGYTF.

V gene TRBV14 combines with J gene TRBJ2-3, with a tentative D call TRBD2 (5 bases). The germline CDR1 and CDR2 sequences are SGHDN and FVKESK. This CDR3 region has 14 residues. With 3 bases removed from V and 3 bases from J, the gap between germline ends came to 10 bases. The CDR3 protein is CASSHRRGTDTQYF. In DNA, the CDR3 is TGTGCCAGCAGCCACAGACGGGGTACAGATACGCAGTATTTT.

The chain joins TRBV10-3 to TRBJ2-3; 8 nucleotides line up with TRBD2. This CDR3 is 16 amino acids long. Germline CDR1 is ENHRY and CDR2 is SYGVKD. J was trimmed by 4 bases and V by 6 bases; bases with no gene match: 12. CDR3 DNA: TGTGCCATCAGGCCGGACGGGACTAGGACCTCAGATACGCAGTATTTT. Its protein product is CAIRPDGTRTSDTQYF.

The rearrangement uses TRBV6-6 and TRBJ2-7, with D possibly TRBD2 on 5 matching bases. CDR1 MNHNY and CDR2 SVGAGI come from the germline V gene (reference sequence). The CDR3 has 13 amino acids. The ends were cut back, 8 bases at V and 3 bases at J, with 14 bases in the middle. CDR3: CASLPEGDYEQYF. The CDR3 DNA sequence: TGTGCCAGCCTTCCTGAGGGTGACTACGAGCAGTACTTC.